The 14 T cell receptor beta chains below were found in one sample sequenced in a study of PD-1 blockade in classical Hodgkin lymphoma. The repertoire was sequenced with immunoSEQ multiplex PCR; TCRdb's copy has only in-frame clones and lacks some. The repertoire holds under 65,000 clones, with 80% to 90% as singletons. Each patient experienced a relapse that followed autologous stem cell transplantation, and brentuximab vedotin exposure varied. The specimen comprised peripheral blood mononuclear cells (PBMCs), sampled at baseline. Receptor source: a human donor with classical Hodgkin lymphoma.

The chain couples TRBV6-8 to TRBJ1-5; no clear D. The V and J ends lost 4 bases and 5 bases respectively, with 3 bases between them. The CDR3 has 11 amino acids. Per germline, CDR1 MNHGY and CDR2 SAAAGT. Here the CDR3 DNA reads TGTGCCAGCAGTTCCTATCAGCCCCAGCATTTT. Its translation: CASSSYQPQHF.

The CDR3 region is CASSSQGGYEQYF. The CDR3 DNA reads as TGTGCCAGCAGTTCCCAGGGGGGTTACGAGCAGTACTTC. The chain joins TRBV27 to TRBJ2-7, with D possibly TRBD1 on 7 matching bases. The V and J ends lost 4 bases and 4 bases respectively, with 11 bases between them. Germline V gene lookup returns CDR1 MNHEY and CDR2 SMNVEV (reference sequence). The CDR3 runs 13 residues.

The gene calls are TRBV19 and TRBJ2-1; 7 bases line up with TRBD2. Germline V gives CDR1 LNHDA, CDR2 SQIVND (reference sequence). The CDR3 loop spans 16 amino acids. V gave up 4 bases and J gave up 2 bases; unmatched junction bases: 8. The chain's CDR3 is CASSSRSGLTYNEQFF. CDR3 nucleotide sequence: TGTGCCAGTAGTAGCCGGTCGGGACTAACCTACAATGAGCAGTTCTTC.

The chain combines TRBV10-2 with TRBJ1-5; D gene uncertain. The germline CDR1 and CDR2 sequences are WSHSY and SAAADI. The CDR3 has 12 amino acids. V lost 6 bases, J lost 3 bases, and 6 bases lay in between. For the CDR3, the DNA is TGCGCCAGCAGCCAGGACAATCAGCCCCAGCATTTT. Protein: CASSQDNQPQHF.

The chain recombines TRBV6-5 with TRBJ1-6; 8 bases fit TRBD1. The CDR3 is 13 amino acids. V lost 7 bases, J lost 8 bases, and 4 bases stayed unmatched. Germline V lookup: CDR1 MNHEY, CDR2 SVGAGI. CDR3: CASNDRGDSPLHF. In DNA form, the CDR3 reads TGTGCCAGCAACGACAGGGGAGATTCACCCCTCCACTTT.

This CDR3 is CASSRQASSYNEQFF. The DNA for the CDR3 is TGTGCCAGCAGTCGACAGGCCAGCTCCTACAATGAGCAGTTCTTC. V is TRBV6-1 and J is TRBJ2-1; a possible D gene is TRBD1 (6 bases). Trimming stripped 5 bases from V and 0 bases from J, with 11 bases between. There are 15 residues in the CDR3. Germline-derived CDR1 and CDR2 are MNHNS and SASEGT.

The chain recombines TRBV14 with TRBJ1-1; 8 nucleotides agree with TRBD1. J gave up 1 base and V 4 bases, and 5 bases lay outside the gene matches. Germline values: CDR1 SGHDN, CDR2 FVKESK. This CDR3 comprises 15 residues. CDR3 sequence: CASSRSGGGNTEAFF. In DNA form, the CDR3 reads TGTGCCAGCAGCCGCTCAGGGGGCGGGAACACTGAAGCTTTCTTT.

V gene TRBV7-6 combines with J gene TRBJ2-1, with 9 nucleotides matching TRBD1. Germline CDR1 SGHVS, CDR2 FNYEAQ. Trimming at V came to 3 bases and at J to 9 bases, leaving 12 bases not matched to a gene. The length of the CDR3 is 16 residues. Here the CDR3 reads CASSFFPGQGMSEQFF. In DNA form, the CDR3 reads TGTGCCAGCAGCTTTTTCCCGGGACAGGGAATGAGTGAGCAGTTCTTC. Supplemented by reference TRBV7-6 and TRBJ2-1, the full variable domain reads GAGVSQSPRYKVTKRGQDVALRCDPISGHVSLYWYRQALGQGPEFLTYFNYEAQQDKSGLPNDRFSAERPEGSISTLTIQRTEQRDSAMYRCASSFFPGQGMSEQFFGPGTRLTVL.

V and J are TRBV27 and TRBJ2-7; D not resolved. This CDR3 spans 14 amino acids. Deletions cut 5 bases from V and 2 bases from J, with 13 bases between. CDR1 is MNHEY and CDR2 is SMNVEV in the germline V gene (reference sequence). The CDR3 DNA sequence: TGTGCCAGCAGTCCCACCCCTCCCGCCTACGAGCAGTACTTC. Translating gives CASSPTPPAYEQYF.

The chain is built from TRBV5-8 and TRBJ2-7; D gene ambiguous. V lost 0 bases and J lost 5, with 12 bases in between. CDR1 is SGHTS and CDR2 is YDEGEE in the germline V gene. This CDR3 has 14 amino acids. The CDR3 reads CASSLARRRNEQYF. The CDR3 nucleotides are TGTGCCAGCAGCTTGGCCCGCAGAAGGAACGAGCAGTACTTC.

The chain joins TRBV6-1 to TRBJ2-5; the match to TRBD1 covers 8 bases. The CDR3 contains 14 residues. The ends lost 4 bases at V and 8 bases at J; junction bases unmatched: 9. The germline V gene encodes CDR1 MNHNS and CDR2 SASEGT. The CDR3 sequence is CASSVAGTGATQYF. CDR3 DNA: TGTGCCAGCAGTGTCGCCGGGACAGGAGCCACCCAGTACTTC.

The gene calls are TRBV5-6 and TRBJ2-7; D may be TRBD1 (7 bases). V lost 5 bases and J 3 bases, leaving 18 bases between the germline ends. The CDR3 loop spans 15 amino acids. The germline gives CDR1 SGHDT, CDR2 YYEEEE. The CDR3 DNA reads TGTGCCAGCAGTCCGACAGGGAGGAATCGCTACGAGCAGTACTTC. Encoded protein: CASSPTGRNRYEQYF.

This clone is a singleton in its sample. V and J are TRBV5-6 and TRBJ2-7; weak D call: TRBD1 (6 bases). Trimming shortened V by 3 bases and J by 4 bases, and 14 bases separated the two germline ends. This CDR3 is 14 amino acids long. CDR1 SGHDT and CDR2 YYEEEE come from the germline V gene. The CDR3 DNA follows: TGTGCCAGCAGCTCGCAAGACAGGATGTACGAGCAGTACTTC. Its protein product is CASSSQDRMYEQYF.

The rearrangement uses TRBV5-5 and TRBJ2-7, with D perhaps TRBD1 (6 bases). This CDR3 contains 17 residues. Germline CDR1 and CDR2: SGHKS and YYEKEE (reference sequence). V was shortened by 1 base and J by 0 bases, with 17 bases between the two germline ends. The chain's CDR3 is CASSLLGTFTSSYEQYF. The CDR3 region has the DNA TGTGCCAGCAGCTTGTTAGGGACATTTACTAGCTCCTACGAGCAGTACTTC.